The 27 T cell receptor beta chains below were found in one sample sequenced in a study of T-cell reconstitution after alpha-beta-depleted transplantation in children. Unique molecular identifiers tagged the TCRbeta library. Via MiXCR, TCRdb re-called the PCR reads, giving one row per CDR3 protein. The sample yields around 250,000 distinct CDR3 sequences, under 9.5% seen once. Sample: PBMCs, mostly from graft donor cells, taken 180 days after TCRalphabeta/CD19-depleted stem cell transplant. The receptor set was obtained from a male patient younger than 18 who had a stem cell transplant for acute lymphoblastic leukemia, so the T cells may come from the graft donor.

This clonotype appeared many times. The rearrangement links TRBV7-2 to TRBJ2-7; D is tentatively TRBD1 or TRBD2 (5 bases each). CDR1 is SGHTA, CDR2 FQGNSA, per germline. Trimming cost V 2 bases and J 7 bases, with 12 bases left between them. The CDR3 runs to 13 residues. As DNA, the CDR3 is TGTGCCAGCAGCTTATGGTCCAGGGAGGAGCAGTACTTC. It yields the protein CASSLWSREEQYF.

This clonotype came up a few times. The rearrangement joins TRBV19 to TRBJ2-6; D unclear. CDR3 length equals 15 residues. The V end lost 4 bases, the J end lost 2 bases, and 9 bases lay between the germline ends. Germline CDR1 reads LNHDA; CDR2 reads SQIVND (reference sequence). The CDR3 DNA follows: TGTGCCAGTAGTACCGGTCGACCTGGGGCCAACGTCCTGACTTTC. Translated, it gives CASSTGRPGANVLTF.

This clonotype was observed many times. The chain has TRBV29-1 and TRBJ1-2; D might be TRBD1 (6 bases). The CDR3 is made up of 12 amino acids. Germline V gives CDR1 SQVTM, CDR2 ANQGSEA. V was shortened by 6 bases and J by 4 bases, with 12 bases between the two germline ends. The CDR3 DNA reads TGCAGCGTCGCTGGGGGGGCCTATGGCTACACCTTC. Translating it yields CSVAGGAYGYTF.

This clonotype was counted a few times. The chain has TRBV18 and TRBJ2-1; D not certain. This CDR3 contains 13 residues. V dropped 3 bases and J dropped 5 bases, with 8 bases sitting between them. Germline CDR1 and CDR2: KGHSH and LQKENI. The CDR3 DNA follows: TGTGCCAGCTCACCGTTCTCAGACAATGAGCAGTTCTTC. Its translation is CASSPFSDNEQFF.

The rearrangement joins TRBV7-3 to TRBJ1-4, with D perhaps matching TRBD1 (6 bases). V lost 5 bases and J lost 5, with 30 bases in between. CDR3 size: 20 residues. Germline V gene lookup returns CDR1 SGHTA and CDR2 FQGTGA. Here the CDR3 reads CASSPQRNLARKGENEKLFF. The CDR3 DNA reads as TGTGCCAGCAGCCCTCAGAGGAATTTAGCCCGTAAGGGGGAAAATGAAAAACTGTTTTTT.

This clonotype was recorded many times. J is TRBJ2-5 and V is TRBV7-3; no firm D call. In germline, CDR1 is SGHTA, CDR2 FQGTGA. The CDR3 loop spans 13 amino acids. Trimming removed 0 bases from V and 1 base from J, with 3 bases in between. CDR3 DNA: TGTGCCAGCAGCTTAACGACCCAAGAGACCCAGTACTTC. Residues: CASSLTTQETQYF. Full variable domain (remainder filled in from reference TRBV7-3 and TRBJ2-5): GAGVSQTPSNKVTEKGKYVELRCDPISGHTALYWYRQSLGQGPEFLIYFQGTGAADDSGLPNDRFFAVRPEGSVSTLKIQRTERGDSAVYLCASSLTTQETQYFGPGTRLLVL.

This clonotype was seen many times. The rearrangement joins TRBV29-1 to TRBJ2-3; TRBD2 matches at 11 bases. This CDR3 region has 16 residues. Germline CDR1 reads SQVTM; CDR2 reads ANQGSEA. With V trimmed by 0 bases and J by 2 bases, 4 bases remained unmatched. CDR3 in amino acids: CSVEDSGRGATDTQYF. Here the CDR3 DNA reads TGCAGCGTTGAAGATAGCGGGAGGGGGGCCACAGATACGCAGTATTTT.

This clonotype was found many times. The chain employs TRBV29-1 and TRBJ2-7; weak D call: TRBD1 (5 bases). Germline V gene data show CDR1 as SQVTM and CDR2 as ANQGSEA. CDR3 length: 14 amino acids. With 7 bases removed from V and 3 bases from J, the gap between germline ends came to 19 bases. The CDR3 loop is CSAIPAGRGYEQYF. For the CDR3, the DNA is TGCAGCGCCATACCGGCTGGAAGGGGCTACGAGCAGTACTTC.

This clonotype occurred many times. The genes are TRBV29-1 and TRBJ2-5, with 8 bases lining up with TRBD1. The CDR3 loop spans 14 amino acids. CDR1 and CDR2 from the germline V gene are SQVTM and ANQGSEA. J gave up 1 base and V 4 bases, and 5 bases lay outside the gene matches. As DNA, the CDR3 is TGCAGCGTTGTCCAGGGGGCAAGCCAAGAGACCCAGTACTTC. This sequence encodes CSVVQGASQETQYF.

This clonotype was seen ten or more times. This chain joins TRBV28 and TRBJ2-7, with a possible D match to TRBD2 (6 bases). CDR3 size: 14 residues. Trimming took 7 bases from V and 4 from J, leaving 17 bases between them. Germline CDR1 is MDHEN and CDR2 is SYDVKM. Written as DNA, the CDR3 is TGTGCCAGCACCCCAGTCGGGAGCTTTTACGAGCAGTACTTC. It translates to CASTPVGSFYEQYF.

This clonotype was detected many times. The chain employs TRBV29-1 and TRBJ1-1; TRBD1 matches at 9 bases. The CDR3 totals 14 residues. V lost 5 bases and J lost 4; bases outside the gene matches: 8. The V gene's germline CDR1 is SQVTM and CDR2 ANQGSEA. In DNA form, the CDR3 reads TGCAGCGTTTTAACCAGACAGGGGGGCACTGAAGCTTTCTTT. Protein: CSVLTRQGGTEAFF.

This clonotype was counted many times. The chain uses TRBV20-1 and TRBJ1-4; D remains unclear. V gave up 6 bases and J gave up 8 bases, with 16 bases separating them. Germline CDR1 DFQATT, CDR2 SNEGSKA (reference sequence). The CDR3 has 13 residues. Here the CDR3 reads CSARSGMGEKLFF. The CDR3, as DNA: TGCAGTGCAAGATCTGGGATGGGGGAAAAACTGTTTTTT.

This clonotype occurred many times. CDR3 nucleotides: TGCGCCAGCAGCGGGGGAGTCACTGAAGCTTTCTTT. It specifies CASSGGVTEAFF. The chain has TRBV5-1 and TRBJ1-1; tentative D call: TRBD1 (5 bases). Germline values: CDR1 SGHRS, CDR2 YFSETQ. CDR3 length equals 12 residues. The V end lost 4 bases, the J end lost 4 bases, and 8 bases lay between the germline ends.

For this clonotype: With a much larger clone just one base away, this may be a read error. This chain connects TRBV10-3 to TRBJ2-5; 7 positions agree with TRBD2. The CDR3 covers 13 residues. From germline, CDR1 is ENHRY and CDR2 SYGVKD. CDR3 protein: CAIKAGERETKYF. The CDR3 DNA reads TGTGCCATCAAGGCGGGAGAGAGAGAGACCAAGTACTTC.

The chain links TRBV27 to TRBJ2-7; TRBD1 or TRBD2 may be the D gene (5 bases each). The length of the CDR3 is 14 residues. The germline CDR1 and CDR2 sequences are MNHEY and SMNVEV (reference sequence). Trimming removed 4 bases from V and 2 bases from J, with 12 bases in between. The CDR3 here is CASSYDKGPYEQYF. CDR3 in DNA: TGTGCCAGCAGTTATGATAAGGGACCCTACGAGCAGTACTTC.

This clonotype has at least ten counts. CDR3 bases: TGCAGTGCTAGAGATCCACTAGCGGGGGGCCGATGGGATACGCAGTATTTT. Its protein product is CSARDPLAGGRWDTQYF. V gene TRBV20-1 combines with J gene TRBJ2-3; 12 bases map to TRBD2. V was pared by 0 bases and J by 6 bases, with 10 bases of the junction left unmatched. The CDR3 extends over 17 amino acids. Germline CDR1 and CDR2: DFQATT and SNEGSKA (reference sequence).

The table lists this clonotype with many counts. The J gene is TRBJ2-5, the V gene TRBV20-1; D unresolved. The CDR3 consists of 13 residues. CDR1 and CDR2 (germline): DFQATT, SNEGSKA (reference sequence). V was trimmed by 4 bases and J by 0 bases, leaving 9 bases between them. DNA of the CDR3: TGCAGTGCTACGGTCCGGTACCAAGAGACCCAGTACTTC. Translation: CSATVRYQETQYF.

Ten or more counts support this clonotype. This chain uses TRBV7-3 with TRBJ2-3; 12 bases are a match to TRBD2. The length of the CDR3 is 16 residues. V trimming: 5 bases; J trimming: 7 bases; junction bases outside the gene matches: 10. Looked up from germline, CDR1 is SGHTA and CDR2 is FQGTGA. The CDR3 coding sequence is TGTGCCAGCAGCCCATCTAGCGGGGGGGTAGGACATACGCAGTATTTT. Protein: CASSPSSGGVGHTQYF.

The chain joins TRBV11-2 to TRBJ2-7; 13 nucleotides match TRBD2. Germline values: CDR1 SGHAT, CDR2 FQNNGV. This CDR3 comprises 15 residues. Trimming at V came to 5 bases and at J to 9 bases, leaving 10 bases not matched to a gene. Here the CDR3 reads CASSPSQGLAGRQYF. CDR3 in DNA: TGTGCCAGCAGCCCATCGCAGGGACTAGCGGGACGGCAGTACTTC.

The sample holds many counts of this clonotype. The chain couples TRBV5-4 to TRBJ1-1; D call uncertain. The germline V gene encodes CDR1 SGHNT and CDR2 YYREEE (reference sequence). The CDR3 extends over 15 amino acids. Trimming removed 4 bases from V and 1 base from J, with 14 bases in between. This chain's CDR3 is CASSPDETANTEAFF. DNA for the CDR3: TGTGCCAGCAGCCCCGATGAAACAGCGAACACTGAAGCTTTCTTT.

This clonotype was seen repeatedly, ten times or more. V is TRBV5-6 and J is TRBJ1-4; D unresolved. The CDR3 runs 14 residues. V shed 0 bases and J shed 13 bases, with 16 bases lying between them. Germline V CDR1 and CDR2: SGHDT, YYEEEE. CDR3 protein: CASSLGPQGKRLFF. In nucleotides, the CDR3 is TGTGCCAGCAGCTTGGGGCCCCAAGGGAAGAGACTGTTTTTT.

This clonotype was found many times. In nucleotides, the CDR3 is TGCAGCGTTGAGACAGCTTCCTCCTACGAGCAGTACTTC. It codes for CSVETASSYEQYF. The chain is built from TRBV29-1 and TRBJ2-7, with a tentative D call TRBD1 (5 bases). Germline lookup yields CDR1 SQVTM and CDR2 ANQGSEA. The CDR3 totals 13 residues. The ends were cut back, 3 bases at V and 0 bases at J, with 9 bases in the middle.

This clonotype came up many times. The V gene is TRBV3-1, the J gene TRBJ1-1; D unclear. The germline V gene encodes CDR1 LGHDT and CDR2 YNNKEL (reference sequence). The germline V and J ends were trimmed by 2 bases and 4 bases, with 11 bases remaining between them. The CDR3 loop spans 14 amino acids. For the CDR3, the DNA is TGTGCCAGCAGCCAAATCCCCCGGCCCACTGAAGCTTTCTTT. Amino acid sequence: CASSQIPRPTEAFF.

This clonotype has a count of ten or more. This chain uses TRBV12-3 or TRBV12-4 with TRBJ2-1; 12 bases are shared with TRBD1. V shed 6 bases, J shed 8 bases, and the junction held 11 bases outside the gene matches. The CDR3 spans 16 residues. This CDR3 reads CASSLIPGQGAYEQFF. CDR3 DNA sequence: TGTGCCAGCAGCCTAATACCGGGACAGGGGGCATATGAGCAGTTCTTC.

This clonotype has a count of ten or more. The gene calls are TRBV12-3 or TRBV12-4 and TRBJ2-1; 9 nucleotides agree with TRBD2. V was pared by 5 bases and J by 4 bases, with 12 bases of the junction left unmatched. The CDR3 is 17 amino acids. The CDR3 region is CASSPDPSGVRYNEQFF. DNA of the CDR3: TGTGCCAGCAGTCCCGATCCTAGCGGGGTCAGGTACAATGAGCAGTTCTTC.

Ten or more counts support this clonotype. The chain joins TRBV29-1 to TRBJ2-7, with D perhaps given as TRBD1 or TRBD2 (5 bases each). Per germline, CDR1 SQVTM and CDR2 ANQGSEA. The CDR3 has 12 residues. V shed 3 bases and J shed 2 bases, with 8 bases lying between them. This chain's CDR3 is CSVEGDPYEQYF. As DNA, the CDR3 is TGCAGCGTTGAGGGGGACCCCTACGAGCAGTACTTC.

This clonotype occurred many times. The CDR3 DNA sequence: TGTGCCACCGGGTCAATCGTTGGAGAGCAGTACTTC. Translated: CATGSIVGEQYF. The J gene is TRBJ2-7, the V gene TRBV24-1; D unresolved. With 9 bases removed from V and 7 bases from J, the gap between germline ends came to 15 bases. The CDR3 length is 12 residues. Germline CDR1 reads KGHDR; CDR2 reads SFDVKD.